A selection of T cell receptor beta chains follows, all from one sample in a study of regulatory dendritic cells for organ transplantation. Profiled with immunoSEQ multiplex PCR; TCRdb holds only in-frame clones, not every one. Of under 50,000 clones in the sample, 75% to 95% were seen once. Material: naive CD8+ T cells from blood. The origin of the receptors is a human donor in good health. Each CDR3 is given with its conserved first and last residue. D genes are given only for firm matches. The size field is filled for only some rows; it gives once, few, many or a size class.

CDR3nt: TGTGCCAGCAGCGTAGATTCCCCGACAGGGGCCACCGGGGAGCTGTTTTTT; CDR3aa: CASSVDSPTGATGELFF; v_gene: TRBV9; abundance: -; d_gene: TRBD1; j_gene: TRBJ2-2
CDR3nt: TGTGCCAGCACCATACCCGAAGAGACCCAGTACTTC; CDR3aa: CASTIPEETQYF; v_gene: TRBV7-9; abundance: -; d_gene: -; j_gene: TRBJ2-5
CDR3nt: TGTGCCAGCAGCCCGGGACAGGGGGTAGGTTATGAGCAGTTCTTC; CDR3aa: CASSPGQGVGYEQFF; v_gene: TRBV27; abundance: -; d_gene: TRBD1; j_gene: TRBJ2-1
CDR3nt: TGTGCCAGCAGCTTAGAAACAGGGCCTGAGCAGTTCTTC; CDR3aa: CASSLETGPEQFF; v_gene: TRBV11-2; abundance: -; d_gene: -; j_gene: TRBJ2-1
CDR3nt: TGCAGCGTTGAAGTAGGGGGACAGGTTGGTTCAGGGGCCTTATACGAGCAGTACTTC; CDR3aa: CSVEVGGQVGSGALYEQYF; v_gene: TRBV29-1; abundance: -; d_gene: TRBD1; j_gene: TRBJ2-7
CDR3nt: TGTGCCACCAGCAGGATGCCCGGGAGCTCGGGCTACACCTTC; CDR3aa: CATSRMPGSSGYTF; v_gene: TRBV15; abundance: -; d_gene: -; j_gene: TRBJ1-2
CDR3nt: TGTGCCAGCAGCTTGGGGGGGACAGGGGGCAGGGATGAGCAGTTCTTC; CDR3aa: CASSLGGTGGRDEQFF; v_gene: TRBV5-4; abundance: -; d_gene: TRBD1; j_gene: TRBJ2-1
CDR3nt: TGCAGTGCTTACACCTATCCCGGCTACACCTTC; CDR3aa: CSAYTYPGYTF; v_gene: TRBV20-1; abundance: -; d_gene: -; j_gene: TRBJ1-2
CDR3nt: TGCGCCAGCAGCCAAGGCGGGACTACAGATACGCAGTATTTT; CDR3aa: CASSQGGTTDTQYF; v_gene: TRBV4-3; abundance: -; d_gene: -; j_gene: TRBJ2-3
CDR3nt: TGTGCCAGCTCCGGGACTAGCGAGTACAATGAGCAGTTCTTC; CDR3aa: CASSGTSEYNEQFF; v_gene: TRBV9; abundance: -; d_gene: TRBD2; j_gene: TRBJ2-1
CDR3nt: TGTGCCAGCAGCTTAGACACTAGGTCCTACGAGCAGTACTTC; CDR3aa: CASSLDTRSYEQYF; v_gene: TRBV7-9; abundance: once; d_gene: -; j_gene: TRBJ2-7
CDR3nt: TGTGCCAGCAGTTTTACAGGGGCAGGTGAGCAGTTCTTC; CDR3aa: CASSFTGAGEQFF; v_gene: TRBV27; abundance: -; d_gene: TRBD1; j_gene: TRBJ2-1
CDR3nt: TGTGCAGTGCCCCGGGACTACATGTCCTACAATGAGCAGTTCTTC; CDR3aa: CAVPRDYMSYNEQFF; v_gene: TRBV2; abundance: -; d_gene: TRBD2; j_gene: TRBJ2-1
CDR3nt: TGTGCCAGCAGTACCCGGAATCAGCCCCAGCATTTT; CDR3aa: CASSTRNQPQHF; v_gene: TRBV28; abundance: few; d_gene: -; j_gene: TRBJ1-5
CDR3nt: TGTGCCACCAGACAGGGGGCACAAACCGGGGAGCTGTTTTTT; CDR3aa: CATRQGAQTGELFF; v_gene: TRBV19; abundance: -; d_gene: TRBD1; j_gene: TRBJ2-2
CDR3nt: TGCAGCGTTGCTGGTTTACAGGGAAGGAAGGACACTGAAGCTTTCTTT; CDR3aa: CSVAGLQGRKDTEAFF; v_gene: TRBV29-1; abundance: few; d_gene: -; j_gene: TRBJ1-1
CDR3nt: TGTGCCAGTAGTAAATATCTACTCGAATCTGAAGCTTTCTTT; CDR3aa: CASSKYLLESEAFF; v_gene: TRBV19; abundance: few; d_gene: -; j_gene: TRBJ1-1
CDR3nt: TGTGCCAGCAGTGAAGGGACCCTAATGAACACTGAAGCTTTCTTT; CDR3aa: CASSEGTLMNTEAFF; v_gene: TRBV6-1; abundance: -; d_gene: -; j_gene: TRBJ1-1
CDR3nt: TGTGCCGGCCAACCCGACTTCCACAATGAGCAGTTCTTC; CDR3aa: CAGQPDFHNEQFF; v_gene: TRBV11-2; abundance: -; d_gene: -; j_gene: TRBJ2-1
CDR3nt: TGTGCCAGCAGCTTAGAAGCAGGGGTGAGTGGCTACACCTTC; CDR3aa: CASSLEAGVSGYTF; v_gene: TRBV7-9; abundance: -; d_gene: -; j_gene: TRBJ1-2
CDR3nt: TGTGCCAGTAGTATAGTAGGGGACGGCTATGGCTACACCTTC; CDR3aa: CASSIVGDGYGYTF; v_gene: TRBV19; abundance: -; d_gene: -; j_gene: TRBJ1-2
CDR3nt: TGTGCCAGCAGTTTAACCCCGGGTGGGGTCCACAATGAGCAGTTCTTC; CDR3aa: CASSLTPGGVHNEQFF; v_gene: TRBV7-8; abundance: -; d_gene: -; j_gene: TRBJ2-1
CDR3nt: TGTGCCAGCAGCCCCGGCTCCGGGGAGCTGTTTTTT; CDR3aa: CASSPGSGELFF; v_gene: TRBV28; abundance: -; d_gene: -; j_gene: TRBJ2-2
CDR3nt: TGTGCCAGCAGCTTAGTCCAGTCCAGGAACACTGAAGCTTTCTTT; CDR3aa: CASSLVQSRNTEAFF; v_gene: TRBV7-9; abundance: few; d_gene: -; j_gene: TRBJ1-1
CDR3nt: TGTGCCAGCAGCTTGGACCCAACCCAGTACTTC; CDR3aa: CASSLDPTQYF; v_gene: TRBV5-5; abundance: -; d_gene: -; j_gene: TRBJ2-5
CDR3nt: TGTGCCAGCAGTTTTTTGGATCAGCCCCAGCATTTT; CDR3aa: CASSFLDQPQHF; v_gene: TRBV27; abundance: -; d_gene: -; j_gene: TRBJ1-5
CDR3nt: TGTGCCAGCAGTGAAGAGGTAGCGGGGGGCTATGGCGCAGATACGCAGTATTTT; CDR3aa: CASSEEVAGGYGADTQYF; v_gene: TRBV2; abundance: -; d_gene: TRBD2; j_gene: TRBJ2-3
CDR3nt: TGTGCCAACCGAGAGTCGAACACCGGGGAGCTGTTTTTT; CDR3aa: CANRESNTGELFF; v_gene: TRBV28; abundance: -; d_gene: -; j_gene: TRBJ2-2
CDR3nt: TGTGCCAGCAGTATGGGAGGAATGGGGGAGCTGTTTTTT; CDR3aa: CASSMGGMGELFF; v_gene: TRBV7-9; abundance: few; d_gene: -; j_gene: TRBJ2-2
CDR3nt: TGCGCCAGCAGTGTTCTAGCGGGGCTCTCCTACAATGAGCAGTTCTTC; CDR3aa: CASSVLAGLSYNEQFF; v_gene: TRBV10-1; abundance: -; d_gene: TRBD2; j_gene: TRBJ2-1
CDR3nt: TGCGCCAGCAGCCAAGAAAACAGGGTCCCATCCTACGAGCAGTACTTC; CDR3aa: CASSQENRVPSYEQYF; v_gene: TRBV4-1; abundance: -; d_gene: -; j_gene: TRBJ2-7
CDR3nt: TGTGCCAGCAGTTTAGGAGCGGGGGGGCCTGCAGATACGCAGTATTTT; CDR3aa: CASSLGAGGPADTQYF; v_gene: TRBV27; abundance: -; d_gene: TRBD2; j_gene: TRBJ2-3